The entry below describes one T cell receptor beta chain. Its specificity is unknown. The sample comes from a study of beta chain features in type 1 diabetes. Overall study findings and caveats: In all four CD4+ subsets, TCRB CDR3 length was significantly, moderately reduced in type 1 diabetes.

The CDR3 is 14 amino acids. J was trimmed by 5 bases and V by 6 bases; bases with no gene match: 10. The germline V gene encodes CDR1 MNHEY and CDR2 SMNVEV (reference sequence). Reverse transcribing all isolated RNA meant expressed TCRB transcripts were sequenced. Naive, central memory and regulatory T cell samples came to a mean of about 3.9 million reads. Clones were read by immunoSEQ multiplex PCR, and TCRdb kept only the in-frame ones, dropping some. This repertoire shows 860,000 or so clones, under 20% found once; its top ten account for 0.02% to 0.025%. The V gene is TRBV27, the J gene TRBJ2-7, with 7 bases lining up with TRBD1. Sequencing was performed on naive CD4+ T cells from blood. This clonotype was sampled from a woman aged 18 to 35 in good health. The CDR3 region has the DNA TGTGCCAGCAGGACGGGACAGACGAGAAACGAGCAGTACTTC. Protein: CASRTGQTRNEQYF.